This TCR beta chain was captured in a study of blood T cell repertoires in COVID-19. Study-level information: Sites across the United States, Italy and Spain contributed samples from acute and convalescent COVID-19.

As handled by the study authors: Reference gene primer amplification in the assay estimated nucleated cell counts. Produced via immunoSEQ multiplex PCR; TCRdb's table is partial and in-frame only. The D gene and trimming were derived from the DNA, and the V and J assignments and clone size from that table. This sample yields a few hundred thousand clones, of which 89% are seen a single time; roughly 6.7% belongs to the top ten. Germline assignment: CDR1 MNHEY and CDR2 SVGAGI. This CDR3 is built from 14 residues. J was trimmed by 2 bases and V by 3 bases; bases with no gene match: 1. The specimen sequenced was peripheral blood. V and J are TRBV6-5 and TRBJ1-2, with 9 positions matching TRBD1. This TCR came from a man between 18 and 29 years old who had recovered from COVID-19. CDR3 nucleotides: TGTGCCAGCAGTTATGGGACAGGGAACTATGGCTACACCTTC. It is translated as CASSYGTGNYGYTF.